Each of the 29 T cell receptor beta chains below was sequenced from the same sample in a study of blood T cell repertoires in COVID-19. Profiling relied on immunoSEQ multiplex PCR, and the TCRdb table lists in-frame clones only, not all of them. Of 210,000 or so clones in the sample, approximately 83% were seen once. The sample consisted of peripheral blood. The source of these receptors is a woman younger than 45 with COVID-19, enrolled during active disease.

This chain uses TRBV3-1 (or the pseudogene TRBV3-2) with TRBJ1-6; D remains unclear. This CDR3 comprises 13 residues. V dropped 1 base and J dropped 6 bases, with 4 bases sitting between them. Germline lookup yields CDR1 LGHDT and CDR2 YNNKEL (reference sequence). CDR3 DNA sequence: TGTGCCAGCAGCCAAGCCAGTAATTCACCCCTCCACTTT. Amino acid sequence: CASSQASNSPLHF.

J is TRBJ2-2 and V is TRBV7-9, with D possibly TRBD2 on 5 matching bases. CDR1 SEHNR and CDR2 FQNEAQ come from the germline V gene (reference sequence). The CDR3 runs 14 residues. Trimming stripped 4 bases from V and 3 bases from J, with 9 bases between. CDR3 sequence (DNA): TGTGCCAGCAGCTATAGCGAGTACACCGGGGAGCTGTTTTTT. Amino acid sequence: CASSYSEYTGELFF.

The chain couples TRBV29-1 to TRBJ2-7; 8 bases line up with TRBD1. Germline V gives CDR1 SQVTM, CDR2 ANQGSEA. CDR3 length: 14 residues. Trimming cost V 5 bases and J 6 bases; bases outside gene matches: 12. CDR3 loop: CSVIRTGWESEQYF. The CDR3 nucleotides read TGCAGCGTTATACGGACAGGGTGGGAGTCCGAGCAGTACTTC.

The genes are TRBV12-5 and TRBJ2-2; D gene ambiguous. CDR3 size: 10 residues. V shed 7 bases and J shed 6 bases, with 3 bases lying between them. Germline CDR1 is LGHNT and CDR2 is FRNRAP. The CDR3 DNA sequence: TGTGCTAGTGCCTCCGGGGAGCTGTTTTTT. Translated, it gives CASASGELFF.

The chain couples TRBV7-2 to TRBJ1-5; weak D call: TRBD1 (6 bases). CDR3 size: 15 residues. Germline V CDR1 and CDR2: SGHTA, FQGNSA. Trimming stripped 3 bases from V and 0 bases from J, with 9 bases between. CDR3 sequence: CASSLGQNSNQPQHF. Written as DNA, the CDR3 is TGTGCCAGCAGCTTGGGACAAAATAGCAATCAGCCCCAGCATTTT.

The chain is built from TRBV6-1 and TRBJ2-2; weak D call: TRBD2 (5 bases). Looked up from germline, CDR1 is MNHNS and CDR2 is SASEGT. The CDR3 is made up of 14 amino acids. Trimming pared 2 bases from V and 6 bases from J, leaving 10 bases between. The CDR3 loop reads CASSELRAAGELFF. In nucleotides, the CDR3 is TGTGCCAGCAGTGAATTGAGGGCAGCCGGGGAGCTGTTTTTT.

This chain links TRBV28 with TRBJ2-1; D gene uncertain. Trimming took 5 bases from V and 3 from J, leaving 14 bases between them. This CDR3 contains 15 residues. The germline V gene has CDR1 MDHEN and CDR2 SYDVKM. This CDR3 is CASSNNVADYNEQFF. CDR3 sequence (DNA): TGTGCCAGCAGTAACAACGTGGCGGACTACAATGAGCAGTTCTTC.

The chain recombines TRBV19 with TRBJ1-6, with 8 bases identical to TRBD1. The CDR3 is 14 amino acids. Germline V CDR1 and CDR2: LNHDA, SQIVND (reference sequence). The V gene end was trimmed by 6 bases and the J gene end by 9 bases; junction bases not matched to a gene: 7. This CDR3 reads CASRSGGSGSPLHF. DNA for the CDR3: TGTGCCAGTAGATCAGGGGGCTCGGGTTCACCCCTCCACTTT.

V is TRBV10-1 and J is TRBJ2-7; 7 nucleotides match TRBD1. CDR3 length equals 16 residues. Unmatched junction bases numbered 14, after V lost 5 bases and J lost 4 bases. The germline gives CDR1 WNHNN, CDR2 SYGVQD (reference sequence). The CDR3 DNA reads as TGCGCCAGCAGTAGGCCGGGACAGACGCCTCTTTACGAGCAGTACTTC. Protein: CASSRPGQTPLYEQYF.

This chain connects TRBV9 to TRBJ1-3; no clear D. CDR3 length: 15 residues. Germline V CDR1 and CDR2: SGDLS, YYNGEE. V dropped 4 bases and J dropped 2 bases, with 13 bases sitting between them. CDR3 in DNA: TGTGCCAGCAGCCCTGACATGCCCACTGGAAACACCATATATTTT. This gives the protein CASSPDMPTGNTIYF. Full variable domain (rest looked up from reference TRBV9 and TRBJ1-3): DSGVTQTPKHLITATGQRVTLRCSPRSGDLSVYWYQQSLDQGLQFLIQYYNGEERAKGNILERFSAQQFPDLHSELNLSSLELGDSALYFCASSPDMPTGNTIYFGEGSWLTVV.

The chain has TRBV9 and TRBJ2-7, with D maybe TRBD2 (7 bases). Germline V gene data show CDR1 as SGDLS and CDR2 as YYNGEE. CDR3 length: 16 amino acids. V lost 3 bases, J lost 7 bases, and 23 bases lay in between. CDR3 protein: CASSAGASGDAGEQYF. The CDR3, as DNA: TGTGCCAGCAGCGCGGGGGCTAGCGGAGATGCAGGTGAGCAGTACTTC.

In this sample, this clone turned up once. V is TRBV6-5 and J is TRBJ1-4; possible D gene TRBD1, 6 bases. Per germline, CDR1 MNHEY and CDR2 SVGAGI. V was shortened by 6 bases and J by 7 bases, with 15 bases between the two germline ends. The CDR3 is 14 amino acids. CDR3 sequence: CASRSTGTGEKLFF. The CDR3 DNA follows: TGTGCCAGCAGATCAACAGGGACGGGTGAAAAACTGTTTTTT.

The chain carries TRBV30 and TRBJ2-2, with TRBD2 as a possible D gene (7 bases). The V end was cut by 6 bases, the J end by 0 bases, with 14 bases between. The CDR3 contains 15 residues. CDR1 and CDR2 from the germline V gene are GTSNPN and SVGIG (reference sequence). CDR3 region: CACPSGGANTGELFF. The CDR3 nucleotides read TGTGCCTGCCCATCGGGGGGCGCGAACACCGGGGAGCTGTTTTTT. The complete variable domain, with remaining parts taken from reference TRBV30 and TRBJ2-2, reads SQTIHQWPATLVQPVGSPLSLECTVEGTSNPNLYWYRQAAGRGLQLLFYSVGIGQISSEVPQNLSASRPQDRQFILSSKKLLLSDSGFYLCACPSGGANTGELFFGEGSRLTVL.

J is TRBJ2-5 and V is TRBV5-1; 14 bases agree with TRBD2. Trimming took 4 bases from V and 5 from J; bases not matched to a gene: 7. CDR1 is SGHRS and CDR2 is YFSETQ in the germline V gene. The CDR3 length is 16 residues. The CDR3 region is CASSPGLAGEMETQYF. CDR3 DNA: TGCGCCAGCAGCCCGGGACTAGCGGGAGAAATGGAGACCCAGTACTTC.

This sequence joins TRBV28 and TRBJ1-6; D call uncertain. Germline loops: CDR1 MDHEN, CDR2 SYDVKM. The V and J ends lost 6 bases and 9 bases respectively, with 18 bases between them. The CDR3 extends over 15 amino acids. CDR3 residues: CASSPRGPVASPLHF. Here the CDR3 DNA reads TGTGCCAGCAGCCCTCGAGGCCCGGTGGCTTCACCCCTCCACTTT. The entire variable domain, with the rest obtained from reference TRBV28 and TRBJ1-6, is as follows: DVKVTQSSRYLVKRTGEKVFLECVQDMDHENMFWYRQDPGLGLRLIYFSYDVKMKEKGDIPEGYSVSREKKERFSLILESASTNQTSMYLCASSPRGPVASPLHFGNGTRLTVT.

In nucleotides, the CDR3 is TGTGCCAGCAGCGTAGAAGCGGGAGTGGTCTATGAGCAGTTCTTC. It yields the protein CASSVEAGVVYEQFF. The rearrangement links TRBV9 to TRBJ2-1; 8 bases align to TRBD2. This CDR3 has 15 residues. Germline CDR1 is SGDLS and CDR2 is YYNGEE. With V trimmed by 0 bases and J by 8 bases, 7 bases remained unmatched.

This chain connects TRBV9 to TRBJ1-3; 10 bases align to TRBD1. CDR3 size: 15 residues. Trimming removed 8 bases from V and 3 bases from J; junction bases left unmatched: 8. Germline V gene lookup returns CDR1 SGDLS and CDR2 YYNGEE. CDR3 sequence: CASETGGIGGNTIYF. DNA for the CDR3: TGTGCCAGTGAGACAGGGGGCATCGGTGGAAACACCATATATTTT.

This clone was counted once. The chain joins TRBV7-9 to TRBJ2-7, with 7 nucleotides matching TRBD1. Germline V gene sequence: CDR1 SEHNR, CDR2 FQNEAQ (reference sequence). Trimming removed 3 bases from V and 2 bases from J; junction bases left unmatched: 7. The length of the CDR3 is 15 residues. The CDR3 region is CASSFRGQPAYEQYF. CDR3 coding DNA: TGTGCCAGCAGCTTCAGGGGACAGCCTGCCTACGAGCAGTACTTC. The full variable domain, with the rest looked up from reference TRBV7-9 and TRBJ2-7, is DTGVSQNPRHKITKRGQNVTFRCDPISEHNRLYWYRQTLGQGPEFLTYFQNEAQLEKSRLLSDRFSAERPKGSFSTLEIQRTEQGDSAMYLCASSFRGQPAYEQYFGPGTRLTVT.

The chain recombines TRBV30 with TRBJ1-5; D unresolved. There are 14 residues in the CDR3. V lost 1 base and J 3 bases, leaving 10 bases between the germline ends. Per germline, CDR1 GTSNPN and CDR2 SVGIG (reference sequence). CDR3 in DNA: TGTGCCTGGAGTGACGGGGTTGTCAATCAGCCCCAGCATTTT. Protein sequence: CAWSDGVVNQPQHF.

The rearrangement uses TRBV12-5 and TRBJ1-1; 8 bases match TRBD1. The CDR3 extends over 13 amino acids. V lost 6 bases, J lost 10 bases, and 10 bases stayed unmatched. CDR1 is LGHNT and CDR2 is FRNRAP in the germline V gene. The CDR3 loop reads CASGPSDRGRAFF. In DNA, the CDR3 is TGTGCTAGTGGCCCATCCGACAGGGGACGAGCTTTCTTT.

The V call is TRBV16, the J call TRBJ1-2, with TRBD1 identical over 12 bases. V dropped 4 bases and J dropped 3; count of bases not matched to a gene: 9. The CDR3 is made up of 17 amino acids. Germline V gene sequence: CDR1 KGHSY, CDR2 FQNENV. CDR3 loop: CASSPMRDRGPHYGYTF. Written as DNA, the CDR3 is TGTGCCAGCAGCCCAATGCGGGACAGGGGGCCTCACTATGGCTACACCTTC.

V is TRBV5-1 and J is TRBJ2-5, with 13 bases that match TRBD2. V shed 0 bases, J shed 5 bases, and the junction held 4 bases outside the gene matches. CDR3 length: 16 residues. Germline CDR1 reads SGHRS; CDR2 reads YFSETQ. In DNA, the CDR3 is TGCGCCAGCAGCTTGGCCCCGACTAGCGGGAGGGAGACCCAGTACTTC. Its translation is CASSLAPTSGRETQYF.

This chain connects TRBV3-1 (or the pseudogene TRBV3-2) to TRBJ1-6, with 10 nucleotides matching TRBD1. Losses at the gene ends were 6 bases for V and 8 bases for J; bases not matched to a gene: 7. The CDR3 extends over 15 amino acids. Germline CDR1 LGHDT, CDR2 YNNKEL (reference sequence). The CDR3 protein is CASSYTGTGDSPLHF. The CDR3 nucleotides read TGTGCCAGCAGTTATACCGGGACAGGGGATTCACCCCTCCACTTT.

The rearrangement joins TRBV4-2 to TRBJ2-5; D is perhaps TRBD2 (6 bases). From germline, CDR1 is LGHNA and CDR2 YNFKEQ. The CDR3 is made up of 16 amino acids. Trimming left V 0 bases short and J 1 base short, with 12 bases between. The DNA for the CDR3 is TGTGCCAGCAGCCAAGATTGGGGTAGCGGCCAAGAGACCCAGTACTTC. Translating it yields CASSQDWGSGQETQYF.

The chain couples TRBV7-2 to TRBJ2-4; 7 bases are shared with TRBD2. J gave up 8 bases and V 5 bases, and 0 bases lay outside the gene matches. The CDR3 runs to 11 residues. Germline lookup yields CDR1 SGHTA and CDR2 FQGNSA. CDR3 DNA: TGTGCCAGCAGCGCGGGGGACATTCAGTACTTC. As protein: CASSAGDIQYF.

The gene calls are TRBV19 and TRBJ1-1; D possibly corresponds to TRBD1 (5 bases). With 9 bases removed from V and 0 bases from J, the gap between germline ends came to 17 bases. In germline, CDR1 is LNHDA, CDR2 SQIVND (reference sequence). CDR3 length equals 15 residues. The CDR3 nucleotides are TGTGCCAGCCAAAATACCAGGGTCTTGAACACTGAAGCTTTCTTT. It codes for CASQNTRVLNTEAFF.

The chain recombines TRBV2 with TRBJ2-5; 14 positions match TRBD2. The CDR3 runs to 19 residues. V was clipped by 7 bases and J by 4 bases; unmatched bases: 17. CDR1 SNHLY and CDR2 FYNNEI come from the germline V gene. CDR3 nucleotides: TGTGCCAGCACCCGACCCGGGACTAGCGGGGGCTCGGGGTCAGAGACCCAGTACTTC. Translation: CASTRPGTSGGSGSETQYF.

The CDR3 sequence is CASSKGIFIGGHEKLFF. CDR3 nucleotides: TGTGCCAGCAGCAAAGGGATTTTCATCGGGGGGCACGAAAAACTGTTTTTT. The chain employs TRBV21-1 and TRBJ1-4. TRBV21-1 is shown as a pseudogene. The CDR3 loop spans 17 amino acids.

The genes are TRBV6-2 or TRBV6-3 and TRBJ2-7; tentative D call: TRBD1 (6 bases). CDR1 and CDR2 (germline): MNHEY, SVGEGT. The CDR3 sequence is 16 residues long. Trimming cost V 5 bases and J 5 bases, with 22 bases left between them. The CDR3 loop reads CASSPQTGSFLDEQYF. CDR3 DNA sequence: TGTGCCAGCAGTCCCCAAACAGGGTCGTTTTTGGACGAGCAGTACTTC.